This T cell receptor beta chain was sequenced for a study of blood T cells in healthy people across ages. V was clipped by 5 bases and J by 3 bases, with 17 bases between them. The CDR3 runs to 15 residues. Germline loops: CDR1 MNHEY, CDR2 SMNVEV (reference sequence). A J-beta primer mix and a sample-barcoded 5' primer were used in a second PCR of about 7 to 12 cycles. TCRdb recomputed calls from the 5' RACE reads with MiXCR, one row per CDR3 protein. The data show approximately 800,000 distinct CDR3 sequences, 50% to 65% seen once. This receptor was obtained from a man at least 80 years old in good health. The sample consisted of blood. The chain combines TRBV27 with TRBJ2-7, with D possibly TRBD2 on 6 matching bases. CDR3 residues: CASSTTRLGLYEQYF. CDR3 in DNA: TGTGCCAGCAGTACGACTAGACTGGGACTCTACGAGCAGTACTTC.